This note documents a single T cell receptor beta chain sequence. This sample is part of a study of blood T cell repertoires in COVID-19. On the study more broadly: The study drew acute and convalescent COVID-19 samples from the United States, Italy and Spain. The analysed material was cDNA or gDNA that came from T cells, B-cell-depleted T cells, or PBMCs.

CDR1 is SGHVS, CDR2 FNYEAQ, per germline. Trimming removed 4 bases from V and 0 bases from J; junction bases left unmatched: 16. This CDR3 is 19 amino acids long. Under the authors' procedure: Estimation of nucleated cell counts relied on the amplification of reference gene primers. TCRdb's copy holds only in-frame clones and misses some; the assay was immunoSEQ multiplex PCR. V and J calls and clone size are as listed in that table; D and trimming were resolved from the DNA. Here the sample spans about 280,000 clones, around 82% being singletons. The TCR was taken from a woman between 50 and 59 years old who had recovered from COVID-19. The chain carries TRBV7-6 and TRBJ2-3; 7 bases match TRBD1. Sequenced sample: peripheral blood. The CDR3 DNA is TGTGCCAGCAGCTCCCCGGGACAGCTCCCCCCGACTAGCACAGATACGCAGTATTTT. Its translation: CASSSPGQLPPTSTDTQYF.